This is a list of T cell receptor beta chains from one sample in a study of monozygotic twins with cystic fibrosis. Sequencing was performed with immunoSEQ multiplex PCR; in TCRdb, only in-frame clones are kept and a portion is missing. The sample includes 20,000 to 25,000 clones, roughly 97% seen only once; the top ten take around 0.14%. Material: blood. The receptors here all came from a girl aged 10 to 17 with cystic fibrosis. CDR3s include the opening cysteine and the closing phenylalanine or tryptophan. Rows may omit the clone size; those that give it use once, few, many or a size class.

CDR3aa: CASSEDGGGSGLTQYF; j_gene: TRBJ2-3; abundance: NA; v_gene: TRBV2
CDR3aa: CASSVGDRGIETQYF; j_gene: TRBJ2-5; abundance: NA; v_gene: TRBV9
CDR3aa: CASSNQGLSTEAFF; j_gene: TRBJ1-1; abundance: NA; v_gene: TRBV19
CDR3aa: CASKGPGGNTEAFF; j_gene: TRBJ1-1; abundance: NA; v_gene: TRBV6-5
CDR3aa: CASSEIRGVYGYTF; j_gene: TRBJ1-2; abundance: NA; v_gene: TRBV6-1
CDR3aa: CAISEVVNPYEQYF; j_gene: TRBJ2-7; abundance: NA; v_gene: TRBV10-3
CDR3aa: CASSLPGQGDEKLFF; j_gene: TRBJ1-4; abundance: NA; v_gene: TRBV28
CDR3aa: CASSSRQPQHF; j_gene: TRBJ1-5; abundance: NA; v_gene: TRBV21-1
CDR3aa: CASTEALNTEAFF; j_gene: TRBJ1-1; abundance: NA; v_gene: TRBV19
CDR3aa: CASSIGRRARTDTQYF; j_gene: TRBJ2-3; abundance: NA; v_gene: TRBV5-1
CDR3aa: CASSSTRLRSPASSYEQYF; j_gene: TRBJ2-7; abundance: NA; v_gene: TRBV7-2
CDR3aa: CASSLSSGGNGYTF; j_gene: TRBJ1-2; abundance: NA; v_gene: TRBV27
CDR3aa: CASSVRGQGTDTQYF; j_gene: TRBJ2-3; abundance: NA; v_gene: TRBV2
CDR3aa: CASSSGTSKQETQYF; j_gene: TRBJ2-5; abundance: NA; v_gene: TRBV11-2
CDR3aa: CAWSVGRYGSNQPQHF; j_gene: TRBJ1-5; abundance: NA; v_gene: TRBV30
CDR3aa: CASSQGTPYSNQPQHF; j_gene: TRBJ1-5; abundance: NA; v_gene: TRBV4-3
CDR3aa: CASSVDGVAETQYF; j_gene: TRBJ2-5; abundance: NA; v_gene: TRBV9
CDR3aa: CASSLQVGPTDTQYF; j_gene: TRBJ2-3; abundance: NA; v_gene: TRBV7-2
CDR3aa: CATAESGRETQYF; j_gene: TRBJ2-5; abundance: once; v_gene: TRBV15
CDR3aa: CASKLGNMNTEAFF; j_gene: TRBJ1-1; abundance: once; v_gene: TRBV5-1
CDR3aa: CASRGRGGETQYF; j_gene: TRBJ2-5; abundance: NA; v_gene: TRBV10-2
CDR3aa: CASSDEWVDEKLFF; j_gene: TRBJ1-4; abundance: NA; v_gene: TRBV2
CDR3aa: CASTLNRDRWVKEQYF; j_gene: TRBJ2-7; abundance: NA; v_gene: TRBV19
CDR3aa: CASSPRTGKNTEAFF; j_gene: TRBJ1-1; abundance: NA; v_gene: TRBV28